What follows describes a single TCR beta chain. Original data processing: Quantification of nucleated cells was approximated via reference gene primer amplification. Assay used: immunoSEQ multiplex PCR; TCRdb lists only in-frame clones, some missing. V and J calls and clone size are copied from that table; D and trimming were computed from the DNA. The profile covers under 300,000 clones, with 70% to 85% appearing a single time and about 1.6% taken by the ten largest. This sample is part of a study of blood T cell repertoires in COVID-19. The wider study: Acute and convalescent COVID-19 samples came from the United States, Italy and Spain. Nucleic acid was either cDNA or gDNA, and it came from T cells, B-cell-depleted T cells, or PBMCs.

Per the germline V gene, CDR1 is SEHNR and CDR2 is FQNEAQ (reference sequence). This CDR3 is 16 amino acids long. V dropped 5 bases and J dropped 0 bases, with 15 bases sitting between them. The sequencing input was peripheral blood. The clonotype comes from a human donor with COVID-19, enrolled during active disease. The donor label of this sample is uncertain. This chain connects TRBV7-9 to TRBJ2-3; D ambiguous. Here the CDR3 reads CASSRLAETSTDTQYF. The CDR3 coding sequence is TGTGCCAGCAGCCGCCTGGCGGAGACTAGCACAGATACGCAGTATTTT.